This T cell receptor (beta chain) appears in the sequencing data of a study of blood T cell repertoires in COVID-19 (TCRdb year 2020). Regarding the complete study: The collaborator samples originated in the United States, Italy and Spain and spanned the acute and convalescent phases of COVID-19. Where HLA class I and class II types were available, the types were taken from metadata supplied by the sample provider, not from assay-based typing. Deeply sampled blood TCRbeta repertoires from subjects exposed to, actively infected with, or recovered from COVID-19 were included in the dataset. A freely available public database, intended as a resource for researchers studying the immune response to SARS-CoV-2, is where the repertoires were released. A de-identified subject ID, COVID-19 status, age in years and sex were almost always included in the sample metadata. Samples were obtained from the ongoing ImmuneRACE study (first 160 participants) and from 1,254 subjects provided by 6 global collaborators. The material from the prospective study consisted of cDNA or gDNA derived from T cells, B-cell-depleted T cells, or PBMCs. The study at large found these results: The quantity of clinical and demographic metadata differed by source and by participant and was supplied without curation.

Regarding this clone: Its antigen is still unknown. Base qualities are missing; no much larger clone stands one base away.

Each collaborating institution followed its own protocols to collect whole blood in K2EDTA tubes. For TCRbeta analysis, collaborators shipped samples in one of three forms: frozen whole blood, isolated PBMCs, or DNA extracted from either of those sample types. TCRbeta CDR3 regions were amplified from genomic DNA using the immunoSEQ Assay, a bias-controlled multiplex PCR. The original pipeline was this. The number of nucleated cells in each sample was estimated by amplification of reference gene primers within the assay. Sequence reads were collapsed and filtered to measure the absolute abundance of every unique TCRbeta CDR3 rearrangement. For each sample, productive Simpson clonality was calculated by taking the square root of Simpson's diversity index across productive rearrangements. The table was pulled from immuneACCESS by TCRdb, which kept in-frame rearrangements only. Such tables lose some clones; where checked, under half of the loss comes from unresolved V genes, and the rest has no known cause. V, J and clone size derive from that table, while D and trimming were established from the DNA sequence. The sample data list around 110,000 clones, and over 80% of these were observed just once. Clones ranked in the top ten supply around 1.2% of the sample.

The CDR3, from cysteine to phenylalanine, totals 12 residues. Here the CDR3 DNA is all that survives: 36 bases in frame from base 1. CDR1 SNHLY and CDR2 FYNNEI are derived from the germline V gene. The V end loses 9 bases and the J end loses 6 bases, and a stretch of 11 bases separates them. This clonotype was sampled from a woman under 40 with acute or convalescent COVID-19. The chain uses TRBV2 and TRBJ2-2; the D gene cannot be resolved reliably. Sample: peripheral blood. The DNA is as follows: TGTGCCAGTACACCCTTCTCCGGGGAGCTGTTTTTT. Its translation reads: CASTPFSGELFF.